This TCR beta chain is from a study of blood T cells in healthy people across ages. Worth noting for this clonotype: What it binds is not known.

Trimming stripped 6 bases from V and 11 bases from J, with 19 bases between. Germline assignment: CDR1 MNHEY and CDR2 SVGEGT. CDR3 length: 13 amino acids. Study-wide points: Any changes in expanded clonotypes were possibly confounded, as donor CMV status remained unknown. TCR beta diversity was tightly associated with the proportion of naive T cells. Per million T cells, TCR beta diversity dropped about linearly as age rose.

The authors ran a second PCR of about 6 to 11 cycles using a sample-barcoded 5' primer and a J-beta primer mix. Every sample returned 2.5 million or more CDR3-containing paired-end reads. One entry per CDR3 protein results from TCRdb running MiXCR on the 5' RACE reads. The sample lists 1.8 million or so distinct CDR3 sequences, roughly two fifths occurring once. The TCR originated in a human donor in good health. The chain recombines TRBV6-2 or TRBV6-3 with TRBJ1-1; D not certain. Input material: blood. CDR3 in DNA: TGTGCCAGCAGGGGCGGATCTTCAGGTGGGGCTTTCTTT. Translation gives CASRGGSSGGAFF.